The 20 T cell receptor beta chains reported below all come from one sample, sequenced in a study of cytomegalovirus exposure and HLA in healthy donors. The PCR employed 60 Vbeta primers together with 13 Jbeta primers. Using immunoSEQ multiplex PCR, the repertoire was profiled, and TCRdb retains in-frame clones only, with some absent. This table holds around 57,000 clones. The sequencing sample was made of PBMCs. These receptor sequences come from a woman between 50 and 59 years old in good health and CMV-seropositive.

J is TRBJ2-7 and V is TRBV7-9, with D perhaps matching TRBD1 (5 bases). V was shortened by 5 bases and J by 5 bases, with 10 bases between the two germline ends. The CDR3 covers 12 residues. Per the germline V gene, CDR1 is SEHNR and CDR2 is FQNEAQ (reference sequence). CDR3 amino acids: CASSGYRHEQYF. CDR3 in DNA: TGTGCCAGCAGCGGCTACAGGCACGAGCAGTACTTC.

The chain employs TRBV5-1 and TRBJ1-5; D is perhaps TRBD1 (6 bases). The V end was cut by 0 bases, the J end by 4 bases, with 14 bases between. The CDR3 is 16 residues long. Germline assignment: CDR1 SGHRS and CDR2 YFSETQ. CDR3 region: CASSLVAMGANQPQHF. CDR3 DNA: TGCGCCAGCAGCTTGGTGGCCATGGGGGCAAATCAGCCCCAGCATTTT.

This chain's CDR3 is CASSQAFRGAYEQYF. For the CDR3, the DNA is TGCGCCAGCAGCCAAGCGTTTCGGGGGGCCTACGAGCAGTACTTC. The chain uses TRBV4-1 and TRBJ2-7, with 7 bases fitting TRBD2. The CDR3 is 15 amino acids. Trimming at V came to 1 base and at J to 2 bases, leaving 5 bases not matched to a gene. Looked up from germline, CDR1 is MGHRA and CDR2 is YSYEKL.

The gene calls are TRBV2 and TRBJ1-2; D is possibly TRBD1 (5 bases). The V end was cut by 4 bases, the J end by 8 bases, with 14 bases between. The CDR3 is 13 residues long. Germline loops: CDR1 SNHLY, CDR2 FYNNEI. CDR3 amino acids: CASSVQDRLGYTF. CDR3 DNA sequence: TGTGCCAGCAGTGTACAGGACCGCCTAGGCTACACCTTC.

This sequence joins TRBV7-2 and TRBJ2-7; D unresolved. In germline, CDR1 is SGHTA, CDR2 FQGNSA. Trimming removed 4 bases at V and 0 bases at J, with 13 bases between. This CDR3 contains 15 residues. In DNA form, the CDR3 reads TGTGCCAGCAGCTCCCGTAGAGGAAGCTCCTACGAGCAGTACTTC. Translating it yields CASSSRRGSSYEQYF.

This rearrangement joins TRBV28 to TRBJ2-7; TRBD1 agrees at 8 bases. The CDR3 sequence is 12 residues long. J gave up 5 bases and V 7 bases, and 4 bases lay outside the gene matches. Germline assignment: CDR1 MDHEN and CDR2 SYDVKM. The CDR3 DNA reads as TGTGCCAGCATGGCAGGGGGCCACGAGCAGTACTTC. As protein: CASMAGGHEQYF.

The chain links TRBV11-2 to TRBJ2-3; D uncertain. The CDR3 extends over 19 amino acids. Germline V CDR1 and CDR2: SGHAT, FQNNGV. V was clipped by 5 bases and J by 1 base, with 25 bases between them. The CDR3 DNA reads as TGTGCCAGCAGCCCCCTTTATCTGCAGCGCCGGAGCGGCACAGATACGCAGTATTTT. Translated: CASSPLYLQRRSGTDTQYF.

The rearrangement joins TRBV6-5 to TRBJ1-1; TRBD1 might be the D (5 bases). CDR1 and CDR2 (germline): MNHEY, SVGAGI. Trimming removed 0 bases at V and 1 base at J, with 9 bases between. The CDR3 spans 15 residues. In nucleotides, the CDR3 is TGTGCCAGCAGTTACTCCGGCCAGGGGAACACTGAAGCTTTCTTT. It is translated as CASSYSGQGNTEAFF.

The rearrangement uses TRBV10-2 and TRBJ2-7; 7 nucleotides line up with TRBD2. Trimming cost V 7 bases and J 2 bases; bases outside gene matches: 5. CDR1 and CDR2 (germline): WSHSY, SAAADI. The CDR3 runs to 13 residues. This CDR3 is CASKGGSAYEQYF. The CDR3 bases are TGCGCCAGCAAGGGAGGGAGCGCCTACGAGCAGTACTTC.

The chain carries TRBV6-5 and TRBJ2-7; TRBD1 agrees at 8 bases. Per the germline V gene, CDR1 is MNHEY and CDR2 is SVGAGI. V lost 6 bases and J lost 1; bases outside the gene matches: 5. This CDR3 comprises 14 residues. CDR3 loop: CASRGDRISYEQYF. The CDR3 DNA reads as TGTGCCAGCAGGGGGGACAGGATATCCTACGAGCAGTACTTC.

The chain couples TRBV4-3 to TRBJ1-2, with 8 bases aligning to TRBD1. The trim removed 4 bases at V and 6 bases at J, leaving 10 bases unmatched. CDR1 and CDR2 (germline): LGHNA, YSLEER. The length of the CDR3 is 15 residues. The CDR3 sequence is CASSLAGAGGHGYTF. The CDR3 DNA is TGCGCCAGCAGCCTAGCCGGGGCAGGGGGCCATGGCTACACCTTC.

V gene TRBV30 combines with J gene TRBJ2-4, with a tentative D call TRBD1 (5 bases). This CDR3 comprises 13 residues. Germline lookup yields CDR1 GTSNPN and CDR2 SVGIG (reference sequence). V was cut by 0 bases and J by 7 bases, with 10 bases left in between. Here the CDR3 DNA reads TGTGCCTGGAGTGTAAGGGGTCCGAACATTCAGTACTTC. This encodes CAWSVRGPNIQYF.

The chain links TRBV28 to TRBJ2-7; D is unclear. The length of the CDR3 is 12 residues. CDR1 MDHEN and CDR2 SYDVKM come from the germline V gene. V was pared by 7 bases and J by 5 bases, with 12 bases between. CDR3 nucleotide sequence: TGTGCCAGCACTACGGCGGCTAACGAGCAGTACTTC. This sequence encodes CASTTAANEQYF.

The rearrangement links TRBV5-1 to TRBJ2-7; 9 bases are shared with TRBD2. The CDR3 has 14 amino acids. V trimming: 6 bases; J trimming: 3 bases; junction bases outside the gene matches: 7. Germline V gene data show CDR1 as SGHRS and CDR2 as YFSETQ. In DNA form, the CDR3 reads TGCGCCAGCACCCCGACTAGCGGATTCTACGAGCAGTACTTC. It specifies CASTPTSGFYEQYF.

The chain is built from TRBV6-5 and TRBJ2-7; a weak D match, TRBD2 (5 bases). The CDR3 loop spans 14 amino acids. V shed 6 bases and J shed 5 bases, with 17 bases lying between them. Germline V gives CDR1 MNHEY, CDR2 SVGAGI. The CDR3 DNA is TGTGCCAGCAGCCCTGGAGGCAGGTCCCACGAGCAGTACTTC. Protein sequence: CASSPGGRSHEQYF.

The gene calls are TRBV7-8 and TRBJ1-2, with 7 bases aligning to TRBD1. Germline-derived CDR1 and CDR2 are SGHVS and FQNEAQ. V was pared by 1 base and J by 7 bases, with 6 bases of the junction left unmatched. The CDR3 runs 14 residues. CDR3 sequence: CASSLGARGAGYTF. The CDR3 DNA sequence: TGTGCCAGCAGCTTAGGAGCCAGGGGGGCTGGCTACACCTTC.

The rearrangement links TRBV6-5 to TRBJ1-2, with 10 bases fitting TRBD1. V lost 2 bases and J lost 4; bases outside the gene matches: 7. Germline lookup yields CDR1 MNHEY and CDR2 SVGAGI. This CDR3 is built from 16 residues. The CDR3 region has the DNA TGTGCCAGCAGTTACACACGGACAGGGGGGACCTATGGCTACACCTTC. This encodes CASSYTRTGGTYGYTF.

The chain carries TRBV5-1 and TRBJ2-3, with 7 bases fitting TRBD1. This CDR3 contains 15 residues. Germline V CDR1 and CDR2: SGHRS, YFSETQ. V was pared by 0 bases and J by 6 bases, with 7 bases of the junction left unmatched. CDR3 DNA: TGCGCCAGCAGCTTGGTAGGGGGCACCGGGGATACGCAGTATTTT. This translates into CASSLVGGTGDTQYF.

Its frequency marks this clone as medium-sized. The CDR3 DNA follows: TGTGCCAGCAGCCCGGACAGGGGGAGGAACTATGGCTACACCTTC. Translation gives CASSPDRGRNYGYTF. This chain connects TRBV27 to TRBJ1-2; 10 bases align to TRBD1. The V and J ends lost 6 bases and 2 bases, in that order; junction bases with no gene match: 6. Germline CDR1 reads MNHEY; CDR2 reads SMNVEV (reference sequence). CDR3 length: 15 residues.

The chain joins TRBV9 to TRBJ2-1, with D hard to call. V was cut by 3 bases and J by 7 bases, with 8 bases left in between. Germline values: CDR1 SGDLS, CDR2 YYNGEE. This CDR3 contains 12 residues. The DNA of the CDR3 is TGTGCCAGCAGCGGCTCTAGTAATGAGCAGTTCTTC. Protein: CASSGSSNEQFF.